These 9 T cell receptor beta chains were all obtained from the same sample, sequenced in a study of T cells in Graves' hyperthyroidism and ophthalmopathy (dated by TCRdb to about 2019). Preparation of the library involved multiplex PCR. For sequencing, an Illumina HiSeq 2000 was employed. TCR beta CDR3 regions were amplified from RNA transcripts. A first-round RT-PCR of the TCR CDR3 used the HTBI primer set with the Qiagen OneStep RT-PCR kit. TCRdb took the public reads, trimmed them with fastp at Q25, ran MiXCR for clone calling and kept in-frame beta chains. CDR3 protein sequences are deduplicated, and each keeps its most common genes and DNA. Within this sample are nearly 250,000 distinct CDR3 sequences, with approximately 25% of them counted one time only. The top ten clones comprise roughly 40% of the sample. Sequences were obtained from blood. These receptors all stem from a middle-aged woman with Graves' ophthalmopathy.

This clonotype came up many times. The CDR3 region has the DNA TGTGCCAGCAGCTCCTTGCCTGGACGGACGAACACCGGGGAGCTGTTTTTT. The encoded protein is CASSSLPGRTNTGELFF. The chain couples TRBV7-3 to TRBJ2-2; D uncertain. Germline CDR1 SGHTA, CDR2 FQGTGA. CDR3 length: 17 residues. V was shortened by 4 bases and J by 0 bases, with 15 bases between the two germline ends.

This clonotype showed up many times. This rearrangement joins TRBV7-3 to TRBJ2-5; D unclear. CDR1 is SGHTA, CDR2 FQGTGA, per germline. Trimming shortened V by 5 bases and J by 5 bases, and 18 bases separated the two germline ends. CDR3 length: 15 amino acids. In DNA, the CDR3 is TGTGCCAGCAGCCCTACTGTGGTAGCCGGGGAGACCCAGTACTTC. Its translation: CASSPTVVAGETQYF.

This sequence joins TRBV6-1 and TRBJ2-7; tentatively, D is TRBD1 (6 bases). The CDR3 contains 13 residues. V lost 10 bases and J 3 bases, leaving 16 bases between the germline ends. CDR1 is MNHNS, CDR2 SASEGT, per germline. The CDR3 nucleotides read TGTGCCACCAGAACCGGGACACACTACGAGCAGTACTTC. Translating gives CATRTGTHYEQYF.

The sample holds many counts of this clonotype. The V call is TRBV27, the J call TRBJ2-2; D unclear. CDR1 MNHEY and CDR2 SMNVEV come from the germline V gene (reference sequence). The CDR3 extends over 14 amino acids. V was shortened by 4 bases and J by 3 bases, with 9 bases between the two germline ends. CDR3 DNA sequence: TGTGCCAGCAGTTCCTTCCTAGACACCGGGGAGCTGTTTTTT. It specifies CASSSFLDTGELFF.

This clonotype was seen many times. The rearrangement joins TRBV30 to TRBJ2-7; 11 nucleotides line up with TRBD2. Germline V CDR1 and CDR2: GTSNPN, SVGIG (reference sequence). Trimming at V came to 8 bases and at J to 5 bases, leaving 8 bases not matched to a gene. CDR3 size: 13 residues. The CDR3 DNA sequence: TGTGCCGCCCGACTAGCGGGGATAAACGAGCAGTACTTC. It encodes CAARLAGINEQYF. The full variable domain, completed using reference TRBV30 and TRBJ2-7, is SQTIHQWPATLVQPVGSPLSLECTVEGTSNPNLYWYRQAAGRGLQLLFYSVGIGQISSEVPQNLSASRPQDRQFILSSKKLLLSDSGFYLCAARLAGINEQYFGPGTRLTVT.

This clonotype was detected ten times or more. The chain has TRBV30 and TRBJ2-7; D is tentatively TRBD1 or TRBD2 (6 bases each). V was clipped by 3 bases and J by 5 bases, with 20 bases between them. The germline CDR1 and CDR2 sequences are GTSNPN and SVGIG (reference sequence). The CDR3 covers 15 residues. CDR3 protein: CAWSGGRRAVHEQYF. The CDR3, as DNA: TGTGCCTGGAGCGGGGGCCGCAGGGCCGTCCACGAGCAGTACTTC.

This clonotype was detected many times. This chain connects TRBV3-1 to TRBJ2-7, with D possibly matching TRBD1 (5 bases). This CDR3 contains 12 residues. CDR1 and CDR2 from the germline V gene are LGHDT and YNNKEL (reference sequence). The V end lost 3 bases, the J end lost 2 bases, and 5 bases lay between the germline ends. The CDR3 region is CASSQDTYEQYF. The CDR3 region has the DNA TGTGCCAGCAGCCAGGACACCTACGAGCAGTACTTC.

This clonotype occurred many times. The chain carries TRBV30 and TRBJ1-2; TRBD1 matches at 8 bases. The trim removed 5 bases at V and 6 bases at J, leaving 8 bases unmatched. The CDR3 is made up of 13 amino acids. Germline V gene lookup returns CDR1 GTSNPN and CDR2 SVGIG (reference sequence). Here the CDR3 DNA reads TGTGCCTGGGCCCAGACAGGGGACCATGGCTACACCTTC. Translated: CAWAQTGDHGYTF.

The chain uses TRBV6-2 or TRBV6-3 and TRBJ2-2; tentatively, D is TRBD1 (6 bases). Trimming removed 8 bases at V and 5 bases at J, with 15 bases between. There are 14 residues in the CDR3. The germline V gene has CDR1 MNHEY and CDR2 SVGEGT. The CDR3 loop reads CASSKDGTTGELFF. The CDR3 DNA is TGTGCCAGCTCGAAGGACGGGACAACCGGGGAGCTGTTTTTT.